These 26 T cell receptor beta chains share one sample of origin, sequenced in a study of Graves' ophthalmopathy and Graves' hyperthyroidism. RNA transcripts were the template, and TCR beta CDR3 regions were amplified from them. Second-round multiplex PCR followed a first-round RT-PCR using HTBI primers. TCRdb processed the multiplex PCR reads anew with MiXCR; each CDR3 protein has one entry. The data show approximately 330,000 distinct CDR3 sequences, with under 20% seen just once and approximately 13% held by the top ten. Sequenced sample: peripheral blood. Receptors originate from an adult man with Graves' ophthalmopathy.

The chain links TRBV11-2 to TRBJ2-7; no definite D call. The CDR3 consists of 14 residues. Trimming left V 6 bases short and J 2 bases short, with 14 bases between. Germline V gene sequence: CDR1 SGHAT, CDR2 FQNNGV. The CDR3 here is CASRKQLGTYEQYF. For the CDR3, the DNA is TGTGCCAGCAGAAAGCAGTTGGGTACCTACGAGCAGTACTTC.

This clonotype was found many times. The chain is built from TRBV14 and TRBJ2-2; TRBD2 agrees at 10 bases. This CDR3 has 16 amino acids. After removal of 3 bases from V and 4 bases from J, the junction contained 5 bases not matched to a gene. Germline CDR1 SGHDN, CDR2 FVKESK. CDR3 in amino acids: CASSQSSGSITGELFF. In DNA, the CDR3 is TGTGCCAGCAGCCAGTCTAGCGGGAGTATCACCGGGGAGCTGTTTTTT.

The J gene is TRBJ1-5, the V gene TRBV28, with D tentatively TRBD1 (5 bases). This CDR3 is built from 16 residues. In germline, CDR1 is MDHEN, CDR2 SYDVKM. Trimming took off 3 bases at V and 4 bases at J, with 16 bases between the two ends. CDR3 protein: CASSLVAAAGNQPQHF. DNA of the CDR3: TGTGCCAGCAGTTTGGTGGCAGCGGCAGGGAATCAGCCCCAGCATTTT.

CDR3 loop: CAWRRGDRGRQYF. CDR3 nucleotides: TGTGCCTGGAGGAGAGGGGACAGGGGAAGGCAGTACTTC. The V and J genes are TRBV30 and TRBJ2-7; 10 positions agree with TRBD1. Germline assignment: CDR1 GTSNPN and CDR2 SVGIG (reference sequence). The V and J ends lost 3 bases and 9 bases, in that order; junction bases with no gene match: 8. The CDR3 totals 13 residues.

The chain couples TRBV6-1 to TRBJ2-7; 9 nucleotides align to TRBD1. The V gene's germline CDR1 is MNHNS and CDR2 SASEGT. This CDR3 is built from 14 residues. V gave up 6 bases and J gave up 2 bases; unmatched junction bases: 5. In DNA form, the CDR3 reads TGTGCCAGCAGGACGACAGGGGGTCCCTACGAGCAGTACTTC. Encoded protein: CASRTTGGPYEQYF.

This clonotype was detected ten times or more. This sequence joins TRBV12-3 or TRBV12-4 and TRBJ2-5; 10 bases map to TRBD1. The CDR3 has 14 amino acids. Germline trimming cut 6 bases from V and 5 bases from J; bases unmatched to any gene: 6. The CDR3 DNA reads as TGTGCCAGCAGCCGGACAGGGGGGCTGGAGACCCAGTACTTC. Protein: CASSRTGGLETQYF.

This clonotype occurred many times. The gene calls are TRBV6-5 and TRBJ1-5, with no clear D. Per the germline V gene, CDR1 is MNHEY and CDR2 is SVGAGI. The CDR3 length is 15 residues. V dropped 0 bases and J dropped 0 bases, with 6 bases sitting between them. The CDR3 region has the DNA TGTGCCAGCAGTTACTCGGTCAGTAGCAATCAGCCCCAGCATTTT. Translation: CASSYSVSSNQPQHF.

This clonotype was observed a few times. Given a much more abundant clone one base away, this may be a read error. The genes are TRBV7-3 and TRBJ2-7; TRBD2 aligns across 13 bases. CDR1 is SGHTA, CDR2 FQGTGA, per germline. This CDR3 spans 15 amino acids. The V and J ends lost 4 bases and 5 bases, in that order; junction bases with no gene match: 5. CDR3 sequence: CASSSGLAGANEQYF. Here the CDR3 DNA reads TGTGCCAGCAGCTCCGGACTAGCGGGAGCCAACGAGCAGTACTTC.

This clonotype was seen ten or more times. The CDR3 DNA reads TGTGCCAGCAGGCGGACAGGGGAGTATGGCTACACCTTC. Protein product: CASRRTGEYGYTF. V gene TRBV27 combines with J gene TRBJ1-2, with 9 bases identical to TRBD1. After removal of 6 bases from V and 5 bases from J, the junction contained 4 bases not matched to a gene. In germline, CDR1 is MNHEY, CDR2 SMNVEV (reference sequence). CDR3 length: 13 residues.

This clonotype has a count of ten or more. The chain couples TRBV12-3 or TRBV12-4 to TRBJ1-5; D is unresolved. This CDR3 is 13 amino acids long. V gave up 2 bases and J gave up 2 bases, with 4 bases separating them. CDR3 DNA sequence: TGTGCCAGCAGTTTATTGGGCAATCAGCCCCAGCATTTT. Translation gives CASSLLGNQPQHF.

This clonotype was counted many times. The chain recombines TRBV9 with TRBJ1-5, with D possibly being TRBD1 (5 bases). The CDR3 length is 14 residues. Germline loops: CDR1 SGDLS, CDR2 YYNGEE. Trimming stripped 0 bases from V and 1 base from J, with 5 bases between. CDR3 sequence (DNA): TGTGCCAGCAGCGTAGGGGGGAGCAATCAGCCCCAGCATTTT. Encoded protein: CASSVGGSNQPQHF. Based on the CDR3 plus reference TRBV9 and TRBJ1-5, the full variable domain is DSGVTQTPKHLITATGQRVTLRCSPRSGDLSVYWYQQSLDQGLQFLIQYYNGEERAKGNILERFSAQQFPDLHSELNLSSLELGDSALYFCASSVGGSNQPQHFGDGTRLSIL.

This clonotype was seen a handful of times. The J gene is TRBJ2-2, the V gene TRBV4-2; 14 bases map to TRBD2. This CDR3 has 16 amino acids. With V trimmed by 1 base and J by 5 bases, 0 bases remained unmatched. Germline loops: CDR1 LGHNA, CDR2 YNFKEQ. CDR3 DNA: TGTGCCAGCAGCCAAGGACTAGCGGGAGGGACCGGGGAGCTGTTTTTT. Its protein is CASSQGLAGGTGELFF.

Ten or more counts support this clonotype. The V call is TRBV6-1, the J call TRBJ2-5, with TRBD2 identical over 13 bases. V shed 5 bases, J shed 5 bases, and the junction held 8 bases outside the gene matches. Germline values: CDR1 MNHNS, CDR2 SASEGT. This CDR3 has 16 residues. In nucleotides, the CDR3 is TGTGCCAGCAGTCAGAGGACTAGCGGGAGCGGGGAGACCCAGTACTTC. It translates to CASSQRTSGSGETQYF.

The table lists this clonotype with many counts. For the CDR3, the DNA is TGTGCCAGCAGTTACTCGGGACTCCCCTTGAGAGAGACCCAGTACTTC. It yields the protein CASSYSGLPLRETQYF. This rearrangement joins TRBV27 to TRBJ2-5, with D possibly being TRBD2 (6 bases). Germline loops: CDR1 MNHEY, CDR2 SMNVEV (reference sequence). The CDR3 runs to 16 residues. The V end was cut by 4 bases, the J end by 4 bases, with 19 bases between.

In its sample, this clonotype was seen many times. J is TRBJ2-7 and V is TRBV20-1; TRBD1 matches at 7 bases. This CDR3 is 14 amino acids long. V was pared by 6 bases and J by 1 base, with 9 bases of the junction left unmatched. From germline, CDR1 is DFQATT and CDR2 SNEGSKA (reference sequence). Written as DNA, the CDR3 is TGCAGTGCAACCCGGGACAGTCAGTCCTACGAGCAGTACTTC. Amino acids: CSATRDSQSYEQYF.

In this sample, this clonotype turned up many times. The J gene is TRBJ2-2, the V gene TRBV2, with 10 bases matching TRBD2. The CDR3 is made up of 15 amino acids. V lost 3 bases, J lost 6 bases, and 4 bases stayed unmatched. Looked up from germline, CDR1 is SNHLY and CDR2 is FYNNEI. The CDR3 coding sequence is TGTGCCAGCAGTGAGGCTAGCGGGAGCCCCGGGGAGCTGTTTTTT. This gives the protein CASSEASGSPGELFF.

V and J are TRBV7-9 and TRBJ1-1; D ambiguous. The CDR3 contains 12 residues. The V end lost 5 bases, the J end lost 7 bases, and 11 bases lay between the germline ends. Per the germline V gene, CDR1 is SEHNR and CDR2 is FQNEAQ (reference sequence). CDR3 in DNA: TGTGCCAGCAGCGGACGGACCTTTGAAGCTTTCTTT. Amino acids: CASSGRTFEAFF.

This clonotype has at least ten counts. The J gene is TRBJ2-5, the V gene TRBV30; 8 nucleotides line up with TRBD2. CDR1 and CDR2 from the germline V gene are GTSNPN and SVGIG (reference sequence). Trimming cost V 2 bases and J 4 bases; bases outside gene matches: 12. This CDR3 has 16 amino acids. CDR3 protein: CAWSIAGSEGGETQYF. For the CDR3, the DNA is TGTGCCTGGAGTATAGCGGGAAGTGAGGGGGGAGAGACCCAGTACTTC.

This clonotype was counted ten times or more. The chain combines TRBV6-1 with TRBJ2-7; TRBD1 or TRBD2 may be the D gene (6 bases each). This CDR3 comprises 15 residues. Trimming removed 2 bases at V and 6 bases at J, with 17 bases between. CDR1 MNHNS and CDR2 SASEGT come from the germline V gene. For the CDR3, the DNA is TGTGCCAGCAGTGAAAGAAGGGGGAGGCGAGTCGAGCAGTACTTC. It is translated as CASSERRGRRVEQYF.

The chain employs TRBV28 and TRBJ1-1; D not certain. V was pared by 5 bases and J by 1 base, with 11 bases between. Germline values: CDR1 MDHEN, CDR2 SYDVKM. The length of the CDR3 is 14 residues. CDR3 sequence: CASSPISPNTEAFF. CDR3 in DNA: TGTGCCAGCAGTCCCATATCGCCGAACACTGAAGCTTTCTTT.

The sample holds many counts of this clonotype. This chain uses TRBV6-2 or TRBV6-3 with TRBJ1-2; D is uncertain. CDR1 and CDR2 from the germline V gene are MNHEY and SVGEGT. V lost 0 bases to trimming and J lost 8 bases, with 16 bases between them. The CDR3 runs 15 residues. In DNA form, the CDR3 reads TGTGCCAGCAGTTACTCGAACACCGGGCGGAACGGCTACACCTTC. It specifies CASSYSNTGRNGYTF.

This clonotype was observed at least ten times. This rearrangement joins TRBV5-1 to TRBJ1-6; 9 bases fit TRBD1. CDR1 is SGHRS and CDR2 is YFSETQ in the germline V gene. The junction had 3 bases not matched to a gene; V was cut back by 4 bases and J by 7 bases. The CDR3 runs 14 residues. The CDR3 DNA follows: TGCGCCAGCAGCGGGGGACAGGGCAATTCACCCCTCCACTTT. Protein: CASSGGQGNSPLHF.

This clonotype occurred many times. The rearrangement joins TRBV4-2 to TRBJ1-1, with TRBD1 matching over 7 bases. V gave up 3 bases and J gave up 4 bases; unmatched junction bases: 11. The CDR3 runs to 16 residues. Germline CDR1 LGHNA, CDR2 YNFKEQ. CDR3 DNA sequence: TGTGCCAGCAGCCACCGGACAGGAGGGGGTGGCACTGAAGCTTTCTTT. Its protein product is CASSHRTGGGGTEAFF.

Many counts were recorded for this clonotype. In DNA form, the CDR3 reads TGTGCCAGCAGCTCCCTATCCGGGACAGTCTCCTACGAGCAGTACTTC. Translating gives CASSSLSGTVSYEQYF. This chain connects TRBV28 to TRBJ2-7; TRBD1 matches 7 bases. The germline V gene encodes CDR1 MDHEN and CDR2 SYDVKM. The CDR3 spans 16 residues. Unmatched junction bases numbered 11, after V lost 6 bases and J lost 0 bases. The full variable domain, completed using reference TRBV28 and TRBJ2-7, is DVKVTQSSRYLVKRTGEKVFLECVQDMDHENMFWYRQDPGLGLRLIYFSYDVKMKEKGDIPEGYSVSREKKERFSLILESASTNQTSMYLCASSSLSGTVSYEQYFGPGTRLTVT.

This clonotype showed up many times. The V and J genes are TRBV19 and TRBJ1-2, with a possible D match to TRBD1 (6 bases). Germline loops: CDR1 LNHDA, CDR2 SQIVND (reference sequence). Deletions cut 6 bases from V and 7 bases from J, with 12 bases between. The CDR3 has 12 residues. In DNA form, the CDR3 reads TGTGCCAGTAGCCCACAGGGTCGTGGCTACACCTTC. It specifies CASSPQGRGYTF.

The chain joins TRBV27 to TRBJ2-7, with TRBD1 matching 7 bases. The CDR3 has 14 residues. V gave up 1 base and J gave up 2 bases; unmatched junction bases: 2. Germline lookup yields CDR1 MNHEY and CDR2 SMNVEV (reference sequence). CDR3 bases: TGTGCCAGCAGTTTATTCCAGGGGGCCTACGAGCAGTACTTC. Translated, it gives CASSLFQGAYEQYF.